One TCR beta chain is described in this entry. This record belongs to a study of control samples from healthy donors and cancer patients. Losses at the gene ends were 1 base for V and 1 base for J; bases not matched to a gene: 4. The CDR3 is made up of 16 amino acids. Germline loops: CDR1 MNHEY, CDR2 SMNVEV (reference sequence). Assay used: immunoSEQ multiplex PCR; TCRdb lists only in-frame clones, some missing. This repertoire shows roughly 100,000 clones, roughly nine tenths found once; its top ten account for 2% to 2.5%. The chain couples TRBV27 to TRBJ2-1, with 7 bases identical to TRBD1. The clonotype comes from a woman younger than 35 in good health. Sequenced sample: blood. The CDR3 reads CASSLWGTVSYNEQFF. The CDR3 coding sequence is TGTGCCAGCAGTTTATGGGGGACAGTTTCCTACAATGAGCAGTTCTTC.